This T cell receptor beta chain is from a study of blood T cell repertoires in COVID-19. Study details: Researchers got acute and convalescent COVID-19 samples from the United States, Italy and Spain.

In the source study's methods: Amplification of reference gene primers provided the estimated nucleated cell counts. Here immunoSEQ multiplex PCR was the method, and the copy in TCRdb shows in-frame clones only, minus some. V, J and clone size reflect that table, while D and trimming were determined from the DNA. The sample lists approximately 300,000 clones; 70% to 85% were seen once. Seattle participants joined during active infection and were tracked over time. The CDR3 length is 14 residues. The V gene's germline CDR1 is SGHNT and CDR2 YYREEE (reference sequence). With 4 bases removed from V and 5 bases from J, the gap between germline ends came to 13 bases.

The TCR sequence derives from a human donor with COVID-19, enrolled during active disease. The donor label of this sample is uncertain. The chain combines TRBV5-4 with TRBJ1-5; weak D call: TRBD1 (6 bases). The material sequenced was peripheral blood. The CDR3 here is CASSLGGRDQPQHF. The CDR3 nucleotides read TGTGCCAGCAGCCTGGGGGGGCGGGATCAGCCCCAGCATTTT.